These 3 T cell receptor beta chains originate from one sample sequenced in a study of response to subunit inactivated influenza vaccine. TCRdb called the RT-PCR reads again in MiXCR, with one record for every CDR3 protein. The table includes some 200,000 distinct CDR3 sequences, approximately 12% detected once. Separately, the same data were catalogued under a study of T cells expressing NK-cell markers. As that study records: Beta-chain TCR cDNA was generated via 5'RACE template switching with UMIs.

This specimen consisted of CD8+ T cells sorted from PBMCs, obtained about 11 days after vaccination. These receptors were taken from a man aged 50 or older who received an inactivated influenza vaccine.

The CDR3 reads CASSSLPPSEKLFF. In DNA, the CDR3 is TGTGCCAGCAGTTCCTTACCCCCGTCTGAAAAACTGTTTTTT. V gene TRBV27 combines with J gene TRBJ1-4, with D hard to call. Looked up from germline, CDR1 is MNHEY and CDR2 is SMNVEV (reference sequence). Trimming left V 4 bases short and J 7 bases short, with 13 bases between. The CDR3 spans 14 residues.

This clonotype has only a few counts. The V call is TRBV9, the J call TRBJ2-1; 11 bases agree with TRBD1. The V segment lost 3 bases and the J segment 7 bases; nucleotides outside the gene matches: 3. This CDR3 is 14 amino acids long. Germline V CDR1 and CDR2: SGDLS, YYNGEE. Here the CDR3 DNA reads TGTGCCAGCAGCGCGGGACAGGGGGAAAATGAGCAGTTCTTC. This translates into CASSAGQGENEQFF.

The chain has TRBV3-1 and TRBJ2-3, with D possibly TRBD1 on 5 matching bases. The CDR3 is 14 residues long. Per the germline V gene, CDR1 is LGHDT and CDR2 is YNNKEL (reference sequence). The V end lost 1 base, the J end lost 1 base, and 6 bases lay between the germline ends. CDR3 region: CASSQARGTDTQYF. The DNA of the CDR3 is TGTGCCAGCAGCCAAGCCAGGGGCACAGATACGCAGTATTTT.